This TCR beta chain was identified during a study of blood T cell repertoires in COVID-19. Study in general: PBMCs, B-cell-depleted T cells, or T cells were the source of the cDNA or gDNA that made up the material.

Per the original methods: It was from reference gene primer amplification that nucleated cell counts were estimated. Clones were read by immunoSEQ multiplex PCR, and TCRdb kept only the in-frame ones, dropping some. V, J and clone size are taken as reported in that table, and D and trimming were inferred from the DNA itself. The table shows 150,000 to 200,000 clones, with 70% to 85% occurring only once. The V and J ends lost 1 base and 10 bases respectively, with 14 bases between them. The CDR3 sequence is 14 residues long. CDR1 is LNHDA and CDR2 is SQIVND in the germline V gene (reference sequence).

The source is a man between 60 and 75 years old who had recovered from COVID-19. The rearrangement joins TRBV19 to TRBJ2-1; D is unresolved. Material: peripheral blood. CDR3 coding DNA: TGTGCCAGTAGTATAGGAGGAGCTCCACGGGAGCAGTTCTTC. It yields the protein CASSIGGAPREQFF.